The 12 T cell receptor beta chains presented below share a single source sample, sequenced in a study of T cell changes during pregnancy in multiple sclerosis. Method: immunoSEQ multiplex PCR; TCRdb's copy keeps in-frame clones and lacks some. The sample records roughly 70,000 clones, 85% to 95% being singletons. The sequencing here drew on peripheral blood, taken before pregnancy. The origin of the receptors is a female donor with multiple sclerosis, enrolled in a pregnancy study.

The sample holds one count of this clone. V gene TRBV11-1 combines with J gene TRBJ2-7, with TRBD1 matching over 10 bases. The length of the CDR3 is 15 residues. The germline V gene encodes CDR1 SGHAT and CDR2 FQDESV (reference sequence). Unmatched junction bases numbered 8, after V lost 5 bases and J lost 4 bases. The CDR3 loop reads CASSHSGTGVYEQYF. Written as DNA, the CDR3 is TGTGCCAGCAGCCACTCCGGGACAGGGGTATACGAGCAGTACTTC. Combining the CDR3 with reference TRBV11-1 and TRBJ2-7 gives the whole variable domain EAEVAQSPRYKITEKSQAVAFWCDPISGHATLYWYRQILGQGPELLVQFQDESVVDDSQLPKDRFSAERLKGVDSTLKIQPAELGDSAMYLCASSHSGTGVYEQYFGPGTRLTVT.

The chain links TRBV5-4 to TRBJ2-5; D might be TRBD1 (6 bases). This CDR3 has 14 residues. CDR1 SGHNT and CDR2 YYREEE come from the germline V gene (reference sequence). Trimming removed 4 bases at V and 2 bases at J, with 12 bases between. The DNA of the CDR3 is TGTGCCAGCAGCCATTCCGGGACACAAGAGACCCAGTACTTC. It is translated as CASSHSGTQETQYF.

The chain employs TRBV7-9 and TRBJ2-7; perhaps TRBD1 as D (5 bases). V lost 2 bases, J lost 0 bases, and 8 bases lay in between. This CDR3 comprises 14 residues. Germline-derived CDR1 and CDR2 are SEHNR and FQNEAQ (reference sequence). CDR3 nucleotide sequence: TGTGCCAGCAGCTTACAGGGTACCTCCTACGAGCAGTACTTC. It translates to CASSLQGTSYEQYF.

J is TRBJ2-7 and V is TRBV15, with D unclear. The CDR3 has 13 residues. Germline V lookup: CDR1 LNHNV, CDR2 YYDKDF (reference sequence). The V and J ends lost 2 bases and 0 bases respectively, with 5 bases between them. This CDR3 reads CATSRKSSYEQYF. In DNA, the CDR3 is TGTGCCACCAGCAGAAAGAGCTCCTACGAGCAGTACTTC.

The J gene is TRBJ2-5, the V gene TRBV6-5, with 11 bases lining up with TRBD2. The CDR3 totals 15 residues. The germline V gene encodes CDR1 MNHEY and CDR2 SVGAGI. The V segment lost 6 bases and the J segment 2 bases; nucleotides outside the gene matches: 5. CDR3 sequence: CASSGTSGLQETQYF. The CDR3 DNA is TGTGCCAGCAGCGGGACTAGCGGTCTACAAGAGACCCAGTACTTC.

The chain is built from TRBV19 and TRBJ2-1; possible D gene TRBD2, 5 bases. V gave up 5 bases and J gave up 5 bases, with 10 bases separating them. Germline V gene lookup returns CDR1 LNHDA and CDR2 SQIVND (reference sequence). The CDR3 consists of 13 residues. The CDR3 is CASSRGNNNEQFF. The CDR3 DNA reads as TGTGCCAGTAGTCGGGGAAATAACAATGAGCAGTTCTTC.

This chain links TRBV2 with TRBJ2-1; possibly TRBD2 for D (6 bases). CDR3 length: 16 amino acids. Germline-derived CDR1 and CDR2 are SNHLY and FYNNEI. Trimming removed 6 bases at V and 8 bases at J, with 23 bases between. CDR3 in amino acids: CASSELTTSRGDEQFF. CDR3 coding DNA: TGTGCCAGCAGCGAACTAACAACTAGCCGGGGCGATGAGCAGTTCTTC.

This chain joins TRBV18 and TRBJ1-2; TRBD1 agrees at 10 bases. With V trimmed by 2 bases and J by 3 bases, 6 bases remained unmatched. Germline CDR1 reads KGHSH; CDR2 reads LQKENI. The CDR3 runs to 16 residues. The CDR3 loop is CASSPFGGTGDYGYTF. The CDR3 region has the DNA TGTGCCAGCTCACCATTCGGAGGGACAGGGGACTATGGCTACACCTTC.

The chain employs TRBV28 and TRBJ2-4; 9 bases map to TRBD2. This CDR3 region has 16 residues. CDR1 and CDR2 from the germline V gene are MDHEN and SYDVKM. After removal of 6 bases from V and 0 bases from J, the junction contained 6 bases not matched to a gene. The CDR3 reads CASRALAGLAKNIQYF. For the CDR3, the DNA is TGTGCCAGCAGAGCGCTAGCGGGGCTAGCCAAAAACATTCAGTACTTC.

The CDR3 here is CASSLGLSSGRTSRETQYF. The CDR3 nucleotides are TGCGCCAGCAGCTTGGGGCTTAGTAGCGGGAGGACCTCACGGGAGACCCAGTACTTC. The gene calls are TRBV5-1 and TRBJ2-5; 10 nucleotides match TRBD2. The CDR3 runs to 19 residues. CDR1 and CDR2 from the germline V gene are SGHRS and YFSETQ. V lost 0 bases to trimming and J lost 5 bases; unmatched junction nucleotides: 16.

The chain combines TRBV4-1 with TRBJ2-7; 7 bases align to TRBD1. Per the germline V gene, CDR1 is MGHRA and CDR2 is YSYEKL. CDR3 length equals 15 residues. J gave up 2 bases and V 2 bases, and 6 bases lay outside the gene matches. The CDR3 nucleotides read TGCGCCAGCAGCCAATTTGAAACAGGGGCCTACGAGCAGTACTTC. As protein: CASSQFETGAYEQYF.

The chain joins TRBV18 to TRBJ2-7; TRBD2 matches 7 bases. Unmatched junction bases numbered 10, after V lost 3 bases and J lost 2 bases. Germline lookup yields CDR1 KGHSH and CDR2 LQKENI. The CDR3 contains 16 residues. The CDR3 sequence is CASSPYGGRGPYEQYF. CDR3 DNA: TGTGCCAGCTCACCCTACGGCGGGAGAGGGCCCTACGAGCAGTACTTC.